One sample yielded the 23 T cell receptor beta chains listed below, sequenced in a study of blood T cell repertoires in COVID-19. Assay: immunoSEQ multiplex PCR; the TCRdb copy retains only in-frame clones and omits some. Among about 110,000 clones, roughly 82% were seen once, and the ten largest hold around 8%. The sample was peripheral blood. These receptors were obtained from a woman aged 40 to 55 with acute or convalescent COVID-19.

The rearrangement links TRBV5-1 to TRBJ2-7; D possibly corresponds to TRBD2 (5 bases). The V gene's germline CDR1 is SGHRS and CDR2 YFSETQ. Trimming stripped 4 bases from V and 7 bases from J, with 15 bases between. CDR3 length equals 13 residues. CDR3 DNA: TGCGCCAGCAGCCCCCGAGGGCGTGATGAGCAGTACTTC. It codes for CASSPRGRDEQYF.

This clone was observed a few times. V is TRBV10-3 and J is TRBJ1-1; D remains ambiguous. The germline gives CDR1 ENHRY, CDR2 SYGVKD. The CDR3 extends over 11 amino acids. Trimming shortened V by 4 bases and J by 3 bases, and 3 bases separated the two germline ends. This CDR3 is CAISAYTEAFF. The CDR3 region has the DNA TGTGCCATCAGTGCTTACACTGAAGCTTTCTTT.

The chain combines TRBV11-2 with TRBJ2-1; 14 positions match TRBD2. V lost 3 bases to trimming and J lost 8 bases; unmatched junction nucleotides: 9. This CDR3 contains 17 residues. Per the germline V gene, CDR1 is SGHAT and CDR2 is FQNNGV. CDR3 protein: CASSFRLAGGILYEQFF. CDR3 DNA: TGTGCCAGCAGCTTCCGACTAGCGGGGGGGATTTTGTATGAGCAGTTCTTC.

There are a few counts of this clone. The chain has TRBV18 and TRBJ1-6, with D perhaps TRBD1 (5 bases). Germline V gene sequence: CDR1 KGHSH, CDR2 LQKENI. There are 16 residues in the CDR3. Trimming pared 6 bases from V and 7 bases from J, leaving 19 bases between. CDR3 in amino acids: CASSQSQTETNSPLHF. The CDR3 DNA follows: TGTGCCAGCTCCCAGTCGCAGACAGAAACCAATTCACCCCTCCACTTT.

The J gene is TRBJ2-7, the V gene TRBV27; weak D call: TRBD2 (7 bases). Trimming stripped 6 bases from V and 4 bases from J, with 19 bases between. The CDR3 runs 15 residues. The germline gives CDR1 MNHEY, CDR2 SMNVEV (reference sequence). CDR3 loop: CASRRNGGQGYEQYF. The CDR3 nucleotides read TGTGCCAGCAGGAGAAACGGGGGGCAGGGTTACGAGCAGTACTTC.

This chain uses TRBV15 with TRBJ2-7; 10 positions agree with TRBD1. The V and J ends lost 5 bases and 2 bases, in that order; junction bases with no gene match: 3. Germline V lookup: CDR1 LNHNV, CDR2 YYDKDF (reference sequence). CDR3 size: 14 residues. CDR3 in amino acids: CATSGTGETYEQYF. CDR3 coding DNA: TGTGCCACCAGCGGGACAGGGGAGACCTACGAGCAGTACTTC. Together with reference TRBV15 and TRBJ2-7, the CDR3 gives the full variable domain: DAMVIQNPRYQVTQFGKPVTLSCSQTLNHNVMYWYQQKSSQAPKLLFHYYDKDFNNEADTPDNFQSRRPNTSFCFLDIRSPGLGDTAMYLCATSGTGETYEQYFGPGTRLTVT.

The chain is built from TRBV6-5 and TRBJ1-2, with D perhaps matching TRBD1 (6 bases). Germline loops: CDR1 MNHEY, CDR2 SVGAGI. V was shortened by 5 bases and J by 8 bases, with 12 bases between the two germline ends. The CDR3 runs to 12 residues. Here the CDR3 DNA reads TGTGCCAGCAGTCCAGGGGTTGTGGGCTACACCTTC. Translated, it gives CASSPGVVGYTF.

This chain links TRBV5-1 with TRBJ1-2, with TRBD1 matching 8 bases. In germline, CDR1 is SGHRS, CDR2 YFSETQ. Losses at the gene ends were 7 bases for V and 8 bases for J; bases not matched to a gene: 13. CDR3 length: 14 residues. The CDR3 DNA reads as TGCGCCAGCGGGGGGACAGGAGCCAGCCGGGGCTACACCTTC. This sequence encodes CASGGTGASRGYTF.

This clone was recorded a few times. This chain joins TRBV3-1 (or the pseudogene TRBV3-2) and TRBJ2-7, with 9 bases aligning to TRBD1. V shed 7 bases, J shed 1 base, and the junction held 2 bases outside the gene matches. The CDR3 spans 13 residues. CDR1 is LGHDT, CDR2 YNNKEL, per germline (reference sequence). In DNA form, the CDR3 reads TGTGCCAGCACCGGGACAGGGTCCTACGAGCAGTACTTC. It codes for CASTGTGSYEQYF.

The rearrangement uses TRBV5-1 and TRBJ1-2; possibly TRBD1 for D (5 bases). The CDR3 extends over 13 amino acids. In germline, CDR1 is SGHRS, CDR2 YFSETQ. With 4 bases removed from V and 6 bases from J, the gap between germline ends came to 13 bases. In DNA form, the CDR3 reads TGCGCCAGCAGCATTATGGGGGGTGATGGCTACACCTTC. This codes for CASSIMGGDGYTF.

The chain recombines TRBV30 with TRBJ2-5; a possible D gene is TRBD1 (6 bases). The germline V gene has CDR1 GTSNPN and CDR2 SVGIG (reference sequence). The CDR3 spans 13 residues. V was trimmed by 0 bases and J by 7 bases, leaving 12 bases between them. The CDR3 coding sequence is TGTGCCTGGAGTGTACAGGGATTTGGGACCCAGTACTTC. It translates to CAWSVQGFGTQYF.

Written as DNA, the CDR3 is TGTGCCAGCTCACCACTAGGACAGGGCGGGAAACTGTTTTTT. This sequence encodes CASSPLGQGGKLFF. The V call is TRBV18, the J call TRBJ1-4; 8 bases map to TRBD1. The V gene's germline CDR1 is KGHSH and CDR2 LQKENI. CDR3 length equals 14 residues. V dropped 1 base and J dropped 11; count of bases not matched to a gene: 6.

The CDR3 nucleotides are TGTGCCAGCAGCTTAGGACTAGCGGGGGGACAGTTCTTC. Translating it yields CASSLGLAGGQFF. This chain uses TRBV7-2 with TRBJ2-1; 13 positions agree with TRBD2. V shed 1 base, J shed 13 bases, and the junction held 1 base outside the gene matches. The germline gives CDR1 SGHTA, CDR2 FQGNSA. This CDR3 is built from 13 residues.

The rearrangement links TRBV1 to TRBJ1-5; TRBD1, the table's D call, lacks a check against the DNA. TRBV1 is a known pseudogene. This CDR3 comprises 13 residues. The DNA of the CDR3 is TGCACCAGCAGCGGCATTAAAGATCAGCCCCAGCATTTT. This codes for CTSSGIKDQPQHF.

The chain carries TRBV11-2 and TRBJ1-5; weak D call: TRBD1 (6 bases). Germline V gene lookup returns CDR1 SGHAT and CDR2 FQNNGV. The CDR3 covers 16 residues. The ends were cut back, 1 base at V and 3 bases at J, with 13 bases in the middle. CDR3: CASSLGGLGANQPQHF. The DNA of the CDR3 is TGTGCCAGCAGCTTAGGGGGCCTGGGGGCCAATCAGCCCCAGCATTTT. Full variable domain (rest looked up from reference TRBV11-2 and TRBJ1-5): EAGVAQSPRYKIIEKRQSVAFWCNPISGHATLYWYQQILGQGPKLLIQFQNNGVVDDSQLPKDRFSAERLKGVDSTLKIQPAKLEDSAVYLCASSLGGLGANQPQHFGDGTRLSIL.

The rearrangement uses TRBV28 and TRBJ1-2; a weak D match, TRBD1 (5 bases). The germline V gene encodes CDR1 MDHEN and CDR2 SYDVKM. CDR3 length: 14 residues. Trimming took 6 bases from V and 8 from J, leaving 19 bases between them. The CDR3 DNA reads as TGTGCCAGCAGCCTTGTACAGGTCGAAAGCGGCTACACCTTC. It specifies CASSLVQVESGYTF.

This clone has just one count. The J gene is TRBJ1-2, the V gene TRBV6-6; no clear D gene. Germline loops: CDR1 MNHNY, CDR2 SVGAGI (reference sequence). Trimming removed 7 bases from V and 0 bases from J, with 6 bases in between. CDR3 length: 12 amino acids. The CDR3 here is CASMAPNYGYTF. The CDR3 DNA reads as TGTGCCAGCATGGCCCCTAACTATGGCTACACCTTC.

The genes are TRBV29-1 and TRBJ2-1; 7 bases line up with TRBD2. V was clipped by 3 bases and J by 2 bases; unmatched bases: 7. The CDR3 sequence is 15 residues long. Germline CDR1 reads SQVTM; CDR2 reads ANQGSEA. The CDR3 spells CSVDSGELPYNEQFF. The CDR3 DNA reads as TGCAGCGTTGACAGCGGGGAACTCCCCTACAATGAGCAGTTCTTC.

The rearrangement uses TRBV4-3 and TRBJ2-3, with 10 bases matching TRBD2. The CDR3 has 16 amino acids. With 4 bases clipped from V and 0 bases from J, the junction kept 4 bases outside the gene matches. CDR1 and CDR2 from the germline V gene are LGHNA and YSLEER. CDR3 in DNA: TGCGCCAGCAGCCCCGGACTAGCGGCTAGCACAGATACGCAGTATTTT. This codes for CASSPGLAASTDTQYF.

The chain links TRBV11-2 to TRBJ1-2, with 7 bases that match TRBD1. The CDR3 is 16 amino acids. Germline V CDR1 and CDR2: SGHAT, FQNNGV. The junction had 9 bases not matched to a gene; V was cut back by 0 bases and J by 5 bases. This CDR3 reads CASSLEMTGSKYGYTF. The CDR3 bases are TGTGCCAGCAGCTTAGAGATGACAGGGTCAAAGTATGGCTACACCTTC.

The chain has TRBV5-6 and TRBJ1-6, with 8 nucleotides matching TRBD1. J lost 9 bases, V lost 1 base, and 3 bases had no gene match. CDR1 is SGHDT and CDR2 is YYEEEE in the germline V gene. This CDR3 is built from 14 residues. This CDR3 reads CASSLQGASSPLHF. CDR3 sequence (DNA): TGTGCCAGCAGCTTGCAGGGGGCAAGTTCACCCCTCCACTTT.

V gene TRBV7-9 combines with J gene TRBJ2-3; D gene unclear. The V end was cut by 5 bases, the J end by 4 bases, with 7 bases between. CDR3 size: 12 residues. Germline CDR1 and CDR2: SEHNR and FQNEAQ (reference sequence). The CDR3 region has the DNA TGTGCCAGCAGCCCTCAGTCAGATACGCAGTATTTT. Amino acid sequence: CASSPQSDTQYF.

The gene calls are TRBV5-6 and TRBJ2-3, with D perhaps TRBD2 (6 bases). The CDR3 runs to 14 residues. Trimming removed 2 bases from V and 6 bases from J, with 13 bases in between. Germline V gene lookup returns CDR1 SGHDT and CDR2 YYEEEE. The CDR3 bases are TGTGCCAGCAGCTTATCCAGTGGAGGGGATACGCAGTATTTT. Its protein is CASSLSSGGDTQYF.